The source of this T cell receptor beta chain is a study of blood T cells in healthy people across ages. Overall study findings and caveats: Long-lived and aged donors differed, with more naive CD4+ cells and higher diversity in the long-lived. Strong correlation was found linking TCR beta diversity to naive T cell percentage.

A word on this clonotype: Antigen specificity is unknown.

A second PCR, run for 7 to 11 cycles, used a sample-barcoded 5' primer plus a J-beta primer mix. TCRdb re-called the 5' RACE reads through MiXCR, storing one row per CDR3 protein. The sample carries roughly 720,000 distinct CDR3 sequences, 50% to 65% recorded once. Germline V gives CDR1 SNHLY, CDR2 FYNNEI. V gave up 3 bases and J gave up 0 bases, with 6 bases separating them. This CDR3 has 15 residues. The sample was blood. The rearrangement joins TRBV2 to TRBJ2-6, with D unclear. The sequence was collected from a man older than 75 in good health. CDR3 amino acids: CASSDPASGANVLTF. The CDR3 DNA reads as TGTGCCAGCAGTGACCCAGCCTCTGGGGCCAACGTCCTGACTTTC.